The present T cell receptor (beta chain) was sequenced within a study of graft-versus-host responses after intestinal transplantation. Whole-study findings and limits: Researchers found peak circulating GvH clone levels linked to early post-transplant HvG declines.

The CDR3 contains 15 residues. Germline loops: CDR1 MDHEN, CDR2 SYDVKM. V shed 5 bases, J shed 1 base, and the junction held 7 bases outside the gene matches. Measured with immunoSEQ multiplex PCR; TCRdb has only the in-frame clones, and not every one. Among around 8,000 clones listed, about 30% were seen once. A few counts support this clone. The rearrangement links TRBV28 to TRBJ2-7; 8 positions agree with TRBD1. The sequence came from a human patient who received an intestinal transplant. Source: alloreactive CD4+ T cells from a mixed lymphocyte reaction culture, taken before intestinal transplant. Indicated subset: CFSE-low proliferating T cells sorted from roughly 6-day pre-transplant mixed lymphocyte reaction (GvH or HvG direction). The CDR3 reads CASSPGGLGSYEQYF. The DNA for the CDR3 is TGTGCCAGCAGTCCAGGGGGCTTGGGATCCTACGAGCAGTACTTC. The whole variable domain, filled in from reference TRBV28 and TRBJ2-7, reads DVKVTQSSRYLVKRTGEKVFLECVQDMDHENMFWYRQDPGLGLRLIYFSYDVKMKEKGDIPEGYSVSREKKERFSLILESASTNQTSMYLCASSPGGLGSYEQYFGPGTRLTVT.